This T cell receptor beta chain was observed in a study of blood T cell repertoires in COVID-19. Study-level information: Samples of COVID-19 (acute and convalescent) were obtained from the United States, Italy and Spain. PBMCs, B-cell-depleted T cells, or T cells provided the cDNA or gDNA that made up the material.

V lost 2 bases, J lost 5 bases, and 13 bases lay in between. The germline gives CDR1 SGHTA, CDR2 FQGNSA. CDR3 length equals 15 residues. Original processing notes: By means of reference gene primer amplification, nucleated cell counts were estimated. Using immunoSEQ multiplex PCR, the repertoire was profiled, and TCRdb retains in-frame clones only, with some absent. V and J calls and clone size are as listed in that table; D and trimming were resolved from the DNA. Counted here are about 120,000 clones, more than 75% occurring once; the ten biggest clones make up around 4.2%. The clonotype was recovered from a man aged 55 to 69 with acute or convalescent COVID-19. The V call is TRBV7-2, the J call TRBJ2-1, with D perhaps TRBD1 (6 bases). Sequenced: peripheral blood. The CDR3 loop reads CASSLWDNENNEQFF. CDR3 sequence (DNA): TGTGCCAGCAGCTTATGGGACAACGAGAACAATGAGCAGTTCTTC.